This entry is about one TCR beta chain. What it binds is unknown. The V gene's germline CDR1 is SQVTM and CDR2 ANQGSEA. The J segment lost 2 bases and the V segment lost 0 bases, leaving 4 bases of the junction unmatched. The CDR3 extends over 16 amino acids. These data originate in a study of healthy donors' naive CD4 and CD8 T cells. TCR libraries were built from about 520 ng of total RNA by linear amplification. Each CDR3 protein is one row after TCRdb ran MiXCR on the reads. Among some 190,000 distinct CDR3 sequences listed, under 85% were seen once. General study findings and limits: CDR3 charge plus V and J genes appeared to account for around 12% of CD4/CD8 variance. Bias from naive T cell homeostatic proliferation was not addressed. Positive CDR3 charge linked to CD4+ cells, negative to CD8+ cells.

The chain couples TRBV29-1 to TRBJ2-1; 10 bases line up with TRBD2. The TCR comes from a pool of human donors in good health; the sample pools cells from several healthy donors. Sequenced: naive CD4+ and CD8+ T cells sorted from blood, pooled from several donors. CDR3 sequence: CSVEEGLASTYNEQFF. The CDR3 region has the DNA TGCAGCGTTGAAGAGGGACTAGCGAGCACCTACAATGAGCAGTTCTTC.